A selection of T cell receptor beta chains follows, all from one sample in a study of T cells expressing NK-cell markers. TCRdb re-called the 5' RACE reads and gives one entry per CDR3 protein, without DNA. Its clone listing holds some 600,000 distinct CDR3 sequences. Sample: blood T cells: a sorted CD56 or NKG2C T cell subset, CD4+ or CD8+ T cells, or bulk PBMC T cells (not recorded which). These TCRs come from a man aged 18-30 years in good health. Each CDR3 is given with its conserved first and last residue.

V: TRBV9
J: TRBJ2-5
CDR3: CASSGHPRQETQYF

V: TRBV12-3/TRBV12-4
J: TRBJ2-2
CDR3: CASSRTSGDTGELFF

V: TRBV25-1
J: TRBJ2-1
CDR3: CASRGAGANEQFF

V: TRBV7-9
J: TRBJ2-1
CDR3: CASSLGLAGGLEQFF

V: TRBV7-9
J: TRBJ2-1
CDR3: CASSLASSGRSNEQFF

V: TRBV5-1
J: TRBJ2-3
CDR3: CASSLFGLVTLTDTQYF

V: TRBV5-1
J: TRBJ2-1
CDR3: CASSLGIGGQGINEQFF

V: TRBV12-5
J: TRBJ1-1
CDR3: CASVKDRGEAFF

V: TRBV20-1
J: TRBJ2-2
CDR3: CSANQGASNTGELFF

V: TRBV12-5
J: TRBJ2-2
CDR3: CASGLIPQKNTGELFF

V: TRBV6-2/TRBV6-3
J: TRBJ2-5
CDR3: CASSSAFGTPPETQYF

V: TRBV4-1
J: TRBJ1-1
CDR3: CASSLDRGTANTEAFF

V: TRBV12-3/TRBV12-4
J: TRBJ1-5
CDR3: CASRDPRAGQPQHF

V: TRBV20-1
J: TRBJ2-1
CDR3: CSARGGSHDEQFF

V: TRBV12-3/TRBV12-4
J: TRBJ2-1
CDR3: CASSPRTDEQFF

V: TRBV29-1
J: TRBJ2-1
CDR3: CSVRGDRNNEQFF

V: TRBV15
J: TRBJ1-4
CDR3: CATSRETGGEEKLFF

V: TRBV20-1
J: TRBJ1-6
CDR3: CSARVGRQGNSPLHF

V: TRBV4-3
J: TRBJ2-5
CDR3: CASSQDAGGQETQYF

V: TRBV9
J: TRBJ1-2
CDR3: CASSVVPGTGSGGYTF

V: TRBV12-3/TRBV12-4
J: TRBJ2-2
CDR3: CASTPGTGRDTGELFF

V: TRBV24-1
J: TRBJ2-1
CDR3: CATSDASGRGRTINEQFF

V: TRBV7-8
J: TRBJ2-5
CDR3: CASSLALAGGVKTQYF

V: TRBV15
J: TRBJ2-6
CDR3: CATSGGTHSGANVLTF

V: TRBV10-3
J: TRBJ1-1
CDR3: CAISGQGNRAEAFF

V: TRBV28
J: TRBJ2-2
CDR3: CASSPPTSGRAQDGELFF

V: TRBV7-9
J: TRBJ2-5
CDR3: CASSPPVVLETQYF

V: TRBV29-1
J: TRBJ1-3
CDR3: CSVLTGTSGNTIYF

V: TRBV9
J: TRBJ1-2
CDR3: CASSEGDRGYTF

V: TRBV7-9
J: TRBJ1-4
CDR3: CAIEGDEKLFF

V: TRBV20-1
J: TRBJ2-1
CDR3: CSAPPPGAGVVQFF

V: TRBV12-3/TRBV12-4
J: TRBJ2-3
CDR3: CASTLAGGPGLTDTQYF

V: TRBV10-3
J: TRBJ1-5
CDR3: CAISEGRPNQPQHF

V: TRBV24-1
J: TRBJ1-3
CDR3: CATHRSGTPGNTIYF

V: TRBV20-1
J: TRBJ2-5
CDR3: CSAREPPSEETQYF

V: TRBV7-2
J: TRBJ2-5
CDR3: CASSLEGGSRQTQYF

V: TRBV18
J: TRBJ2-7
CDR3: CASSPQWGYEQYF

V: TRBV12-3/TRBV12-4
J: TRBJ1-5
CDR3: CASSLGAPIWSQHF

V: TRBV7-8
J: TRBJ2-1
CDR3: CASSLALLGGTGEQFF

V: TRBV6-1
J: TRBJ1-5
CDR3: CAIPLGQPQHF

V: TRBV5-6
J: TRBJ2-1
CDR3: CASSLLILAGGNEQFF

V: TRBV20-1
J: TRBJ2-1
CDR3: CSARDPAGDRREQFF

V: TRBV27
J: TRBJ2-3
CDR3: CASTGQVTDTQYF

V: TRBV15
J: TRBJ2-1
CDR3: CATSRTDNEQFF

V: TRBV11-2
J: TRBJ2-5
CDR3: CASSLDRTVETQYF

V: TRBV29-1
J: TRBJ2-1
CDR3: CSAGTGLRGRQFF

V: TRBV28
J: TRBJ2-2
CDR3: CASSSLAGANTGELFF

V: TRBV28
J: TRBJ2-7
CDR3: CASNRGGLDYEQYF

V: TRBV12-3/TRBV12-4
J: TRBJ2-1
CDR3: CASSRTRDEQFF